Listed below are T cell receptor beta chains from one sample, sequenced in a study of OX40 agonist ivuxolimab in advanced cancers. The assay was immunoSEQ multiplex PCR, and TCRdb's table has in-frame clones only and misses some. The table has approximately 90,000 clones, 91% seen once. Sample: CD4+ or CD8+ T cells sorted from blood, taken in a trial of the OX40 agonist ivuxolimab. Receptor source: an adult with an advanced solid tumor such as melanoma, head and neck, liver or kidney cancer. Each CDR3 is given without its conserved first and last residue.

J gene: TRBJ2-1; V gene: TRBV7-9; CDR3 protein: AILSSGRGSYNEQF
J gene: TRBJ2-7; V gene: TRBV27; CDR3 protein: ASSPDGFFSYEQY
J gene: TRBJ2-7; V gene: TRBV5-1; CDR3 protein: ASSLPNVYEQY
J gene: TRBJ2-4; V gene: TRBV11-3; CDR3 protein: ASSVRAQGGDIQY
J gene: TRBJ1-1; V gene: TRBV7-9; CDR3 protein: ASTINSEAF
J gene: TRBJ1-1; V gene: TRBV7-9; CDR3 protein: ASSLVQPPYEAF
J gene: TRBJ2-7; V gene: TRBV5-4; CDR3 protein: AVQLGSYEQY
J gene: TRBJ1-4; V gene: TRBV7-6; CDR3 protein: ASSLGATNEKLF
J gene: TRBJ1-5; V gene: TRBV27; CDR3 protein: ANSVFIHGQPQH
J gene: TRBJ1-5; V gene: TRBV19; CDR3 protein: ASSAYGVGQPQH
J gene: TRBJ1-2; V gene: TRBV9; CDR3 protein: ASSGLRDRAKVAGYT
J gene: TRBJ1-5; V gene: TRBV27; CDR3 protein: ASSPTTWGQPQH
J gene: TRBJ2-5; V gene: TRBV11-2; CDR3 protein: ASSLGSGLRKETQY
J gene: TRBJ2-7; V gene: TRBV9; CDR3 protein: ASSPQPGQAYEQY
J gene: TRBJ1-6; V gene: TRBV4-1; CDR3 protein: ASSQVPGQGNSPLH
J gene: TRBJ2-2; V gene: TRBV19; CDR3 protein: ASGSAQNTGELF
J gene: TRBJ2-1; V gene: TRBV7-3; CDR3 protein: ASSRTSGRYNEQF
J gene: TRBJ2-1; V gene: TRBV7-3; CDR3 protein: ASSLLNEQF
J gene: TRBJ1-1; V gene: TRBV4-1; CDR3 protein: ASSQDWVYTEAF
J gene: TRBJ2-1; V gene: TRBV27; CDR3 protein: ASGTGTDPYNEQF
J gene: TRBJ2-2; V gene: TRBV27; CDR3 protein: ASSLLSDRGTGELF
J gene: TRBJ1-1; V gene: TRBV6-1; CDR3 protein: ASSESMGGVSLTEAF
J gene: TRBJ2-1; V gene: TRBV6-4; CDR3 protein: ASSESGTSYNEQF
J gene: TRBJ1-2; V gene: TRBV27; CDR3 protein: ASSLQGDHIYGYT
J gene: TRBJ1-1; V gene: TRBV7-9; CDR3 protein: ASSSYTEAF
J gene: TRBJ2-1; V gene: TRBV25-1; CDR3 protein: ASSERGDRGVNEQF
J gene: TRBJ2-1; V gene: TRBV4-1; CDR3 protein: ASSQWGQGNNEQF
J gene: TRBJ2-1; V gene: TRBV9; CDR3 protein: ASSNSQLNEQF
J gene: TRBJ2-5; V gene: TRBV5-4; CDR3 protein: ASSLLAGAGGETQY
J gene: TRBJ2-7; V gene: TRBV27; CDR3 protein: ASTRLAGGGEQY
J gene: TRBJ1-4; V gene: TRBV11-2; CDR3 protein: ASSPINEKLF
J gene: -; V gene: TRBV29-1; CDR3 protein: SVVVGQTNYEQY
J gene: TRBJ2-3; V gene: TRBV15; CDR3 protein: ATSGGLAGDTQY
J gene: TRBJ2-4; V gene: TRBV28; CDR3 protein: ASSLGAGGSIQY
J gene: TRBJ2-2; V gene: TRBV21-1; CDR3 protein: ASGAGRNHPGELF
J gene: TRBJ2-5; V gene: TRBV27; CDR3 protein: ASSASQGAREETQY
J gene: TRBJ1-2; V gene: TRBV27; CDR3 protein: ASSFHGYGYT
J gene: TRBJ2-5; V gene: TRBV7-9; CDR3 protein: ASSFGGTVQETQY
J gene: TRBJ2-2; V gene: TRBV27; CDR3 protein: AIKKGTGELF
J gene: TRBJ1-5; V gene: TRBV7-9; CDR3 protein: ASSAGQYSNQPQH
J gene: TRBJ2-7; V gene: TRBV11-3; CDR3 protein: ASSPLAGSYEQY
J gene: TRBJ2-1; V gene: TRBV7-2; CDR3 protein: ASSQGGADEQF
J gene: TRBJ2-7; V gene: TRBV29-1; CDR3 protein: SVEGSDYEQY
J gene: TRBJ2-7; V gene: TRBV28; CDR3 protein: ASSLVWRVEFGDRGFYEQY
J gene: TRBJ1-4; V gene: TRBV4-1; CDR3 protein: ASSQAARGVGEKLF
J gene: TRBJ2-7; V gene: TRBV7-6; CDR3 protein: ASSLPNNEQY
J gene: TRBJ2-3; V gene: TRBV19; CDR3 protein: ASSSLAGVTDTQY
J gene: TRBJ2-7; V gene: TRBV9; CDR3 protein: ASSISGAYSYEQY
J gene: TRBJ1-1; V gene: TRBV10-3; CDR3 protein: AISEPRGTYTEAF
J gene: TRBJ1-2; V gene: TRBV29-1; CDR3 protein: SVEPVHYGYT
J gene: TRBJ2-5; V gene: TRBV29-1; CDR3 protein: SVEEGAGGKTQY
J gene: TRBJ2-7; V gene: TRBV27; CDR3 protein: ASSPRQAADEQY
J gene: TRBJ1-4; V gene: TRBV4-1; CDR3 protein: ASSQTATNEKLF